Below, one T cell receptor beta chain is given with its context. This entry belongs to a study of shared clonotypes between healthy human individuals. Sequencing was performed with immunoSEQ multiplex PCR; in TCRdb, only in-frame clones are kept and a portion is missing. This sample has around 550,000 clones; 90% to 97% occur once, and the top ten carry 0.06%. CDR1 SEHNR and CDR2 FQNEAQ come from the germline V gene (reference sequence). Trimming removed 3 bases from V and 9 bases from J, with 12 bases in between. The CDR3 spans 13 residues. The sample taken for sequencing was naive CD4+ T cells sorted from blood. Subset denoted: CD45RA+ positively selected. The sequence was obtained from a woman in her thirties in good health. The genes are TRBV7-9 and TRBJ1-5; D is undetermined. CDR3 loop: CASSFDGLGPQHF. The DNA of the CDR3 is TGTGCCAGCAGCTTCGACGGATTGGGGCCCCAGCATTTT.